The sequence of this T cell receptor beta chain was determined in a study of tumor-infiltrating lymphocytes in primary liver carcinoma. On the study more broadly: Tumor stage was T1-T3 N0M0, and tumor size was 4.2 to 10 cm across. Productive TCRbeta read yields ran from roughly 3.65 to 7.13 million per sample and were similar between tissues.

As concerns this clonotype: Since a much larger clone is just one base distant, this may be a read error.

TCR beta cDNA was prepared out of roughly 0.5 ug total RNA by means of a constant-region primer. Three nested multiplex PCR rounds of slightly modified ARM-PCR generated TCR beta libraries. TRBV1-TRBV30 forward and Cbeta reverse primers drove the first two roughly 10-cycle rounds. TCRdb recomputed calls from the multiplex PCR reads with MiXCR, one row per CDR3 protein. Among about 320,000 distinct CDR3 sequences listed, more than 55% were seen once. The CDR3 loop spans 17 amino acids. Germline assignment: CDR1 SEHNR and CDR2 FQNEAQ (reference sequence). Trimming shortened V by 5 bases and J by 3 bases, and 20 bases separated the two germline ends. Germline DNA was extracted too, while blood RNA derived from unsorted whole blood. Chronic HBV infection was present, with no prior treatment.

This sequence joins TRBV7-9 and TRBJ2-1; tentatively, D is TRBD2 (6 bases). Sequencing was performed on peripheral blood. The clonotype was recovered from a woman aged 25 to 39 with primary liver carcinoma and hepatitis B virus infection. CDR3 DNA sequence: TGTGCCAGCAGCCTAGGGACTGGCGGGACCCTCTACAATGAGCAGTTCTTC. Amino acids: CASSLGTGGTLYNEQFF.